This T cell receptor (beta chain) was identified in a study of memory CD4+ T cells and cytomegalovirus serostatus. The sort gate was single viable CD3+CD4+CD8-CD45RO+ cells for memory CD4+ T cells. The CDR3 has 14 amino acids. In germline, CDR1 is GTSNPN, CDR2 SVGIG (reference sequence). V dropped 0 bases and J dropped 0 bases, with 6 bases sitting between them. The assay was immunoSEQ multiplex PCR, and TCRdb's table has in-frame clones only and misses some. This table holds over 40,000 clones, about four fifths found once. The receptor's source is an adult in good health and CMV-seronegative. V gene TRBV30 combines with J gene TRBJ1-3, with D uncertain. The sequenced sample was memory CD4+ T cells from blood. The CDR3 DNA follows: TGTGCCTGGAGTGTACACAGCTCTGGAAACACCATATATTTT. Residues: CAWSVHSSGNTIYF. Combining the CDR3 with reference TRBV30 and TRBJ1-3 gives the whole variable domain SQTIHQWPATLVQPVGSPLSLECTVEGTSNPNLYWYRQAAGRGLQLLFYSVGIGQISSEVPQNLSASRPQDRQFILSSKKLLLSDSGFYLCAWSVHSSGNTIYFGEGSWLTVV.